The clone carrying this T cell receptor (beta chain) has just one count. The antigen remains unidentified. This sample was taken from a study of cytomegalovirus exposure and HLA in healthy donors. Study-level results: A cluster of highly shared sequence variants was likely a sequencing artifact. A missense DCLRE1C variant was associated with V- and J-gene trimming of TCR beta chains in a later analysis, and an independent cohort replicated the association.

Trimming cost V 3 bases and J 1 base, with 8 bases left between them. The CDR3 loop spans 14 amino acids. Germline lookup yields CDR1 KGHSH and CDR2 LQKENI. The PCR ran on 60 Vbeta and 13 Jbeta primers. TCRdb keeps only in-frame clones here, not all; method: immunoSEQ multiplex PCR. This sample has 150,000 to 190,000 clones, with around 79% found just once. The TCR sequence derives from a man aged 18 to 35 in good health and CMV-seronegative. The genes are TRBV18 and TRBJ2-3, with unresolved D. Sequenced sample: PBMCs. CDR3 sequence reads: CASSPVRGTDTQYF. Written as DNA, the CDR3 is TGTGCCAGCTCACCGGTTAGAGGCACAGATACGCAGTATTTT.